A single sample is the source of the 12 T cell receptor beta chains below, sequenced in a study of CD8 T cells in ankylosing spondylitis. TCRdb redid the calling of the 5' RACE reads with MiXCR, one entry per CDR3 protein. The repertoire holds more than 300,000 distinct CDR3 sequences, with roughly 12% as singletons. The sample taken for sequencing was blood, either unsorted or a sorted T cell fraction (not recorded which). These receptors were obtained from a female donor with ankylosing spondylitis or in good health (not recorded which).

The table lists this clonotype with many counts. The chain has TRBV12-3 or TRBV12-4 and TRBJ2-3, with 10 bases aligning to TRBD2. V shed 6 bases and J 5 bases; nucleotides not matched to a gene: 11. This CDR3 region has 16 residues. The CDR3 nucleotides read TGTGCCAGCAGGCTGAGCGGGGGGGCATCGAGAGATACGCAGTATTTT. Its translation is CASRLSGGASRDTQYF.

This clonotype was seen only a few times. The chain links TRBV14 to TRBJ2-3; D is perhaps TRBD2 (6 bases). V lost 0 bases to trimming and J lost 6 bases, with 16 bases between them. The CDR3 is made up of 16 amino acids. Germline CDR1 reads SGHDN; CDR2 reads FVKESK. For the CDR3, the DNA is TGTGCCAGCAGCCAAGAAGGAGGGGTAGGCCAGGATACGCAGTATTTT. This sequence encodes CASSQEGGVGQDTQYF. The whole variable domain, filled in from reference TRBV14 and TRBJ2-3, reads EAGVTQFPSHSVIEKGQTVTLRCDPISGHDNLYWYRRVMGKEIKFLLHFVKESKQDESGMPNNRFLAERTGGTYSTLKVQPAELEDSGVYFCASSQEGGVGQDTQYFGPGTRLTVL.

Only a few counts were recorded for this clonotype. This sequence joins TRBV20-1 and TRBJ1-2; D not certain. The V gene's germline CDR1 is DFQATT and CDR2 SNEGSKA (reference sequence). Trimming pared 5 bases from V and 8 bases from J, leaving 24 bases between. The CDR3 totals 15 residues. This CDR3 is CSAPTLTREGRGYTF. As DNA, the CDR3 is TGCAGTGCTCCTACCCTGACACGGGAAGGTCGCGGCTACACCTTC.

The V gene is TRBV5-1, the J gene TRBJ1-4; D remains unclear. CDR3 size: 13 residues. V gave up 4 bases and J gave up 6 bases, with 10 bases separating them. Germline CDR1 is SGHRS and CDR2 is YFSETQ. Here the CDR3 DNA reads TGCGCCAGCAGCGCTGGGATTGATGAAAAACTGTTTTTT. Its protein is CASSAGIDEKLFF.

Remarks on this clonotype: A read error may explain this, as a much larger clone is one base away. V usage is TRBV6-5 and J usage is TRBJ1-3; possible D gene TRBD1, 5 bases. The CDR3 totals 13 residues. V shed 4 bases and J shed 5 bases, with 9 bases lying between them. CDR1 MNHEY and CDR2 SVGAGI come from the germline V gene. The CDR3 DNA sequence: TGTGCCAGCAGTTTCGCAGGGAGAAACACCATATATTTT. Its protein is CASSFAGRNTIYF.

The sample holds many counts of this clonotype. V gene TRBV5-1 combines with J gene TRBJ1-2; 8 positions match TRBD1. J gave up 8 bases and V 4 bases, and 10 bases lay outside the gene matches. The V gene's germline CDR1 is SGHRS and CDR2 YFSETQ. The CDR3 length is 14 residues. CDR3 sequence reads: CASSPGQVVGGYTF. CDR3 nucleotides: TGCGCCAGCAGCCCGGGACAGGTGGTTGGGGGCTACACCTTC.

This clonotype was counted at least ten times. The V and J genes are TRBV12-3 or TRBV12-4 and TRBJ2-2; weak D call: TRBD1 (5 bases). V was cut by 7 bases and J by 2 bases, with 17 bases left in between. This CDR3 is built from 16 residues. The CDR3 nucleotides are TGTGCCAGCATTCCCAGAGTAGGGGTCAACACCGGGGAGCTGTTTTTT. Protein sequence: CASIPRVGVNTGELFF.

The rearrangement joins TRBV12-3 or TRBV12-4 to TRBJ2-7; 7 bases are shared with TRBD2. J lost 6 bases, V lost 1 base, and 6 bases had no gene match. The CDR3 spans 14 residues. Written as DNA, the CDR3 is TGTGCCAGCAGTTTAGGGGGGAGGGCGTCCGAGCAGTACTTC. Its protein product is CASSLGGRASEQYF.

Ten or more counts support this clonotype. The chain is built from TRBV29-1 and TRBJ2-1; possibly TRBD2 for D (6 bases). This CDR3 is 15 amino acids long. Deletions cut 8 bases from V and 14 bases from J, with 31 bases between. Germline CDR1 reads SQVTM; CDR2 reads ANQGSEA. The CDR3 is CSTNGGGRTIKGEFF. The DNA for the CDR3 is TGCAGCACAAATGGGGGAGGCCGGACTATCAAAGGGGAGTTCTTC.

A note on this clonotype: A read error may be the cause here, since a much bigger clone is one base away. The rearrangement joins TRBV5-1 to TRBJ2-1; 10 bases are a match to TRBD2. The CDR3 sequence is 14 residues long. V gave up 9 bases and J gave up 7 bases; unmatched junction bases: 10. Germline loops: CDR1 SGHRS, CDR2 YFSETQ. The CDR3 region has the DNA TGCGCCACCTCCGGGACTAGCGAGGGGAATGAGCAGTTCTTC. Its protein is CATSGTSEGNEQFF.

This rearrangement joins TRBV3-1 to TRBJ1-5; TRBD1 is a possible D gene (5 bases). This CDR3 comprises 14 residues. CDR1 is LGHDT, CDR2 YNNKEL, per germline (reference sequence). V was cut by 1 base and J by 3 bases, with 7 bases left in between. The CDR3 region has the DNA TGTGCCAGCAGCCAAGCAGGGAACAATCAGCCCCAGCATTTT. Translation gives CASSQAGNNQPQHF.

With respect to this clonotype: A read error is possible here, since a much larger clone lies one base away. The CDR3 region has the DNA TGTGCCAGCAGTCTCCGGGACGGTGTCTACAATGAGCAGTTCTTC. Its translation: CASSLRDGVYNEQFF. The J gene is TRBJ2-1, the V gene TRBV12-3 or TRBV12-4, with D tentatively TRBD1 or TRBD2 (5 bases each). The CDR3 length is 15 residues. The V end was cut by 5 bases, the J end by 3 bases, with 14 bases between.